One and the same sample provided the 12 T cell receptor beta chains below, sequenced in a study of blood T cell repertoires in COVID-19 (dated by TCRdb to the early 2020s). The library was prepared using the immunoSEQ multiplex PCR assay. TCRdb holds this immuneACCESS table with in-frame rearrangements only. Some clones are missing; in checked studies, unresolved V genes explain under half, and the rest has no known cause. The sample table holds about 34,000 clones, of which more than 70% were seen once. The ten largest clones take up 14% to 15% of the sample. Sequencing was performed on peripheral blood. The receptors derive from an elderly man with active or convalescent COVID-19.

Only one count was recorded for this clone. The chain uses TRBV23-1 and TRBJ2-7, with a weak D call TRBD2 (5 bases). TRBV23-1 is marked as an open reading frame, function uncertain. CDR3 length: 13 amino acids. V was shortened by 7 bases and J by 0 bases, with 10 bases between the two germline ends. The CDR3 DNA reads TGCGCCAGCACTGACTATCCCTCCTACGAGCAGTACTTC. The encoded protein is CASTDYPSYEQYF.

J is TRBJ2-3 and V is TRBV7-8, with TRBD2 as a possible D gene (6 bases). V lost 0 bases and J lost 4, with 11 bases in between. Looked up from germline, CDR1 is SGHVS and CDR2 is FQNEAQ. The CDR3 has 15 residues. For the CDR3, the DNA is TGTGCCAGCAGCTTAGCTCGAGCGGGTGCAGATACGCAGTATTTT. Its protein product is CASSLARAGADTQYF.

The V and J genes are TRBV18 and TRBJ1-4; TRBD1 matches at 9 bases. This CDR3 has 15 amino acids. Unmatched junction bases numbered 4, after V lost 5 bases and J lost 3 bases. Germline CDR1 reads KGHSH; CDR2 reads LQKENI. CDR3 protein: CASSSGTGSNEKLFF. CDR3 nucleotides: TGTGCCAGCTCAAGTGGGACAGGGTCTAATGAAAAACTGTTTTTT.

CDR3 coding DNA: TGTGCCAGCAGCTTGGGCACTTTACTGAGTAACTATGGCTACACCTTC. Encoded protein: CASSLGTLLSNYGYTF. This chain uses TRBV5-4 with TRBJ1-2; D is ambiguous. This CDR3 is built from 16 residues. With 0 bases removed from V and 1 base from J, the gap between germline ends came to 13 bases. Germline CDR1 reads SGHNT; CDR2 reads YYREEE (reference sequence).

The chain joins TRBV29-1 to TRBJ2-2, with 12 bases fitting TRBD2. Germline values: CDR1 SQVTM, CDR2 ANQGSEA. The CDR3 has 15 residues. Trimming took 6 bases from V and 4 from J; bases not matched to a gene: 6. CDR3 DNA: TGCAGCGTAGCGGGACTAGCGGGCCTCACCGGGGAGCTGTTTTTT. This sequence encodes CSVAGLAGLTGELFF.

The gene calls are TRBV27 and TRBJ2-7, with 10 bases fitting TRBD2. V gave up 5 bases and J gave up 0 bases; unmatched junction bases: 7. This CDR3 region has 16 residues. Germline CDR1 MNHEY, CDR2 SMNVEV (reference sequence). CDR3: CASSPLSSGSSYEQYF. The CDR3, as DNA: TGTGCCAGCAGTCCCCTCTCTAGCGGGAGCTCCTACGAGCAGTACTTC.

This chain links TRBV12-3 or TRBV12-4 with TRBJ2-7; 7 bases align to TRBD2. The CDR3 length is 13 residues. V lost 4 bases and J lost 3; bases outside the gene matches: 3. The CDR3, as DNA: TGTGCCAGCAGTTCGTGGGAGGGCTACGAGCAGTACTTC. Amino acids: CASSSWEGYEQYF.

This clone was counted only a few times. The CDR3: CAWGRRYEQYF. DNA of the CDR3: TGTGCCTGGGGGCGCCGATACGAGCAGTACTTC. This rearrangement joins TRBV30 to TRBJ2-7; D remains ambiguous. CDR1 and CDR2 from the germline V gene are GTSNPN and SVGIG (reference sequence). The V end was cut by 5 bases, the J end by 4 bases, with 9 bases between. This CDR3 contains 11 residues.

The CDR3 region has the DNA TGTGCCAGCAGTGATGCGGGCGGAGAGCAGTACTTC. Residues: CASSDAGGEQYF. The chain has TRBV2 and TRBJ2-7; maybe TRBD2 (5 bases). V was pared by 3 bases and J by 7 bases, with 10 bases between. Germline loops: CDR1 SNHLY, CDR2 FYNNEI. CDR3 length equals 12 residues.

This clone showed up just once. The V call is TRBV4-2, the J call TRBJ2-7, with D perhaps TRBD2 (6 bases). The CDR3 has 16 residues. V was trimmed by 0 bases and J by 3 bases, leaving 15 bases between them. From germline, CDR1 is LGHNA and CDR2 YNFKEQ. CDR3 coding DNA: TGTGCCAGCAGCCAAGATGAGGTCCGGGGGTACTACGAGCAGTACTTC. It codes for CASSQDEVRGYYEQYF.

The chain combines TRBV7-9 with TRBJ2-1, with TRBD2 matching over 7 bases. With V trimmed by 4 bases and J by 4 bases, 7 bases remained unmatched. The germline V gene encodes CDR1 SEHNR and CDR2 FQNEAQ (reference sequence). The CDR3 is 15 amino acids. The CDR3 loop is CASSSGTNIYNEQFF. CDR3 bases: TGTGCCAGCAGCTCCGGGACTAACATATACAATGAGCAGTTCTTC.

This clone has just one count. The chain employs TRBV28 and TRBJ2-4; 7 bases align to TRBD1. Germline assignment: CDR1 MDHEN and CDR2 SYDVKM. The CDR3 totals 15 residues. With V trimmed by 3 bases and J by 0 bases, 2 bases remained unmatched. The CDR3 DNA sequence: TGTGCCAGCAGTTTGGGACAGCTAGCCAAAAACATTCAGTACTTC. This gives the protein CASSLGQLAKNIQYF.